This T cell receptor beta chain stems from a study of cytomegalovirus exposure and HLA in healthy donors. Study overall: A preliminary data release comprised 70 million to 95 million unique TCRs obtained from HLA-typed donors. The study, taken as a whole, reports: For cytomegalovirus status, the classifier reportedly gave diagnoses with high specificity and sensitivity.

On this clone: Its matching antigen is unknown.

V was clipped by 6 bases and J by 9 bases, with 18 bases between them. The length of the CDR3 is 13 residues. Germline values: CDR1 MNHEY, CDR2 SVGAGI. A multiplex PCR was run with 60 Vbeta primers and 13 Jbeta primers. Method: immunoSEQ multiplex PCR; TCRdb's copy keeps in-frame clones and lacks some. Among about 160,000 clones listed, around 75% were seen once. The sequencing input was PBMCs. The J gene is TRBJ2-7, the V gene TRBV6-5, with a possible D match to TRBD2 (5 bases). This TCR came from a female donor in good health and CMV-seronegative. The CDR3 spells CASRPGGQIRQYF. The CDR3 DNA reads TGTGCCAGCAGACCCGGAGGCCAAATTAGGCAGTACTTC.